This TCR beta chain was retrieved from a study of blood T cell repertoires in COVID-19. Trimming took 2 bases from V and 2 from J, leaving 10 bases between them. This CDR3 comprises 14 residues. CDR1 MNHEY and CDR2 SVGAGI come from the germline V gene. Clones were read by immunoSEQ multiplex PCR, and TCRdb kept only the in-frame ones, dropping some. The repertoire holds about 210,000 clones, with about 82% as singletons. The chain is built from TRBV6-5 and TRBJ2-7; weak D call: TRBD1 (5 bases). The receptor was isolated from a woman aged 65 to 85 with COVID-19, enrolled during active disease. Sequenced material: peripheral blood. The CDR3 nucleotides are TGTGCCAGCAGTTACGGGCAGGGCGCCTACGAGCAGTACTTC. It codes for CASSYGQGAYEQYF.